This T cell receptor (beta chain) was sequenced in a study of T cell repertoires in cytomegalovirus infection. Study-level background: CMV infection plus the matching HLA type was flagged by public TCR beta signatures.

MiXCR was run by TCRdb on the reads, yielding one entry per CDR3 protein. The sample holds hundreds of thousands of distinct CDR3 sequences, about 40% seen once. Study-wide results and caveats: Carriers of CMV and the relevant HLA type were discriminated by public TCR beta frequency. The response measured ex vivo was dominated by TCR beta clonotypes (HLA-C-restricted and CMV-specific).

V lost 0 bases to trimming and J lost 0 bases, with 9 bases between them. This CDR3 has 14 amino acids. Germline values: CDR1 DFQATT, CDR2 SNEGSKA (reference sequence). About this clonotype itself: What it binds is not known.

The chain employs TRBV20-1 and TRBJ2-7; maybe TRBD2 (6 bases). The sequenced material came from PBMCs. This clonotype was obtained from a human donor in good health (CMV status not recorded). Some clones in this sample may be carry-over from other donors' samples. The chain's CDR3 is CSARDDGSSYEQYF. DNA for the CDR3: TGCAGTGCTAGAGATGACGGGAGCTCCTACGAGCAGTACTTC.